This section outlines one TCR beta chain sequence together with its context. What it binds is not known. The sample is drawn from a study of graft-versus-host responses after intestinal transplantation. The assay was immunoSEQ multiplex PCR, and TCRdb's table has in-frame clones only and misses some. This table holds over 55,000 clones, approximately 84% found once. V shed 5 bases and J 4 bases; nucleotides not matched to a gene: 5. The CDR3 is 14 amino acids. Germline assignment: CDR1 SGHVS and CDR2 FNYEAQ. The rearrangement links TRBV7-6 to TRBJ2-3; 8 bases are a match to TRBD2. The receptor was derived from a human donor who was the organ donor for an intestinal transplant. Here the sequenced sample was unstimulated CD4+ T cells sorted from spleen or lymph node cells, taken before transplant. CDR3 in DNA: TGTGCCAGCAGCGCGGGGGGCGGACCAGATACGCAGTATTTT. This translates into CASSAGGGPDTQYF.